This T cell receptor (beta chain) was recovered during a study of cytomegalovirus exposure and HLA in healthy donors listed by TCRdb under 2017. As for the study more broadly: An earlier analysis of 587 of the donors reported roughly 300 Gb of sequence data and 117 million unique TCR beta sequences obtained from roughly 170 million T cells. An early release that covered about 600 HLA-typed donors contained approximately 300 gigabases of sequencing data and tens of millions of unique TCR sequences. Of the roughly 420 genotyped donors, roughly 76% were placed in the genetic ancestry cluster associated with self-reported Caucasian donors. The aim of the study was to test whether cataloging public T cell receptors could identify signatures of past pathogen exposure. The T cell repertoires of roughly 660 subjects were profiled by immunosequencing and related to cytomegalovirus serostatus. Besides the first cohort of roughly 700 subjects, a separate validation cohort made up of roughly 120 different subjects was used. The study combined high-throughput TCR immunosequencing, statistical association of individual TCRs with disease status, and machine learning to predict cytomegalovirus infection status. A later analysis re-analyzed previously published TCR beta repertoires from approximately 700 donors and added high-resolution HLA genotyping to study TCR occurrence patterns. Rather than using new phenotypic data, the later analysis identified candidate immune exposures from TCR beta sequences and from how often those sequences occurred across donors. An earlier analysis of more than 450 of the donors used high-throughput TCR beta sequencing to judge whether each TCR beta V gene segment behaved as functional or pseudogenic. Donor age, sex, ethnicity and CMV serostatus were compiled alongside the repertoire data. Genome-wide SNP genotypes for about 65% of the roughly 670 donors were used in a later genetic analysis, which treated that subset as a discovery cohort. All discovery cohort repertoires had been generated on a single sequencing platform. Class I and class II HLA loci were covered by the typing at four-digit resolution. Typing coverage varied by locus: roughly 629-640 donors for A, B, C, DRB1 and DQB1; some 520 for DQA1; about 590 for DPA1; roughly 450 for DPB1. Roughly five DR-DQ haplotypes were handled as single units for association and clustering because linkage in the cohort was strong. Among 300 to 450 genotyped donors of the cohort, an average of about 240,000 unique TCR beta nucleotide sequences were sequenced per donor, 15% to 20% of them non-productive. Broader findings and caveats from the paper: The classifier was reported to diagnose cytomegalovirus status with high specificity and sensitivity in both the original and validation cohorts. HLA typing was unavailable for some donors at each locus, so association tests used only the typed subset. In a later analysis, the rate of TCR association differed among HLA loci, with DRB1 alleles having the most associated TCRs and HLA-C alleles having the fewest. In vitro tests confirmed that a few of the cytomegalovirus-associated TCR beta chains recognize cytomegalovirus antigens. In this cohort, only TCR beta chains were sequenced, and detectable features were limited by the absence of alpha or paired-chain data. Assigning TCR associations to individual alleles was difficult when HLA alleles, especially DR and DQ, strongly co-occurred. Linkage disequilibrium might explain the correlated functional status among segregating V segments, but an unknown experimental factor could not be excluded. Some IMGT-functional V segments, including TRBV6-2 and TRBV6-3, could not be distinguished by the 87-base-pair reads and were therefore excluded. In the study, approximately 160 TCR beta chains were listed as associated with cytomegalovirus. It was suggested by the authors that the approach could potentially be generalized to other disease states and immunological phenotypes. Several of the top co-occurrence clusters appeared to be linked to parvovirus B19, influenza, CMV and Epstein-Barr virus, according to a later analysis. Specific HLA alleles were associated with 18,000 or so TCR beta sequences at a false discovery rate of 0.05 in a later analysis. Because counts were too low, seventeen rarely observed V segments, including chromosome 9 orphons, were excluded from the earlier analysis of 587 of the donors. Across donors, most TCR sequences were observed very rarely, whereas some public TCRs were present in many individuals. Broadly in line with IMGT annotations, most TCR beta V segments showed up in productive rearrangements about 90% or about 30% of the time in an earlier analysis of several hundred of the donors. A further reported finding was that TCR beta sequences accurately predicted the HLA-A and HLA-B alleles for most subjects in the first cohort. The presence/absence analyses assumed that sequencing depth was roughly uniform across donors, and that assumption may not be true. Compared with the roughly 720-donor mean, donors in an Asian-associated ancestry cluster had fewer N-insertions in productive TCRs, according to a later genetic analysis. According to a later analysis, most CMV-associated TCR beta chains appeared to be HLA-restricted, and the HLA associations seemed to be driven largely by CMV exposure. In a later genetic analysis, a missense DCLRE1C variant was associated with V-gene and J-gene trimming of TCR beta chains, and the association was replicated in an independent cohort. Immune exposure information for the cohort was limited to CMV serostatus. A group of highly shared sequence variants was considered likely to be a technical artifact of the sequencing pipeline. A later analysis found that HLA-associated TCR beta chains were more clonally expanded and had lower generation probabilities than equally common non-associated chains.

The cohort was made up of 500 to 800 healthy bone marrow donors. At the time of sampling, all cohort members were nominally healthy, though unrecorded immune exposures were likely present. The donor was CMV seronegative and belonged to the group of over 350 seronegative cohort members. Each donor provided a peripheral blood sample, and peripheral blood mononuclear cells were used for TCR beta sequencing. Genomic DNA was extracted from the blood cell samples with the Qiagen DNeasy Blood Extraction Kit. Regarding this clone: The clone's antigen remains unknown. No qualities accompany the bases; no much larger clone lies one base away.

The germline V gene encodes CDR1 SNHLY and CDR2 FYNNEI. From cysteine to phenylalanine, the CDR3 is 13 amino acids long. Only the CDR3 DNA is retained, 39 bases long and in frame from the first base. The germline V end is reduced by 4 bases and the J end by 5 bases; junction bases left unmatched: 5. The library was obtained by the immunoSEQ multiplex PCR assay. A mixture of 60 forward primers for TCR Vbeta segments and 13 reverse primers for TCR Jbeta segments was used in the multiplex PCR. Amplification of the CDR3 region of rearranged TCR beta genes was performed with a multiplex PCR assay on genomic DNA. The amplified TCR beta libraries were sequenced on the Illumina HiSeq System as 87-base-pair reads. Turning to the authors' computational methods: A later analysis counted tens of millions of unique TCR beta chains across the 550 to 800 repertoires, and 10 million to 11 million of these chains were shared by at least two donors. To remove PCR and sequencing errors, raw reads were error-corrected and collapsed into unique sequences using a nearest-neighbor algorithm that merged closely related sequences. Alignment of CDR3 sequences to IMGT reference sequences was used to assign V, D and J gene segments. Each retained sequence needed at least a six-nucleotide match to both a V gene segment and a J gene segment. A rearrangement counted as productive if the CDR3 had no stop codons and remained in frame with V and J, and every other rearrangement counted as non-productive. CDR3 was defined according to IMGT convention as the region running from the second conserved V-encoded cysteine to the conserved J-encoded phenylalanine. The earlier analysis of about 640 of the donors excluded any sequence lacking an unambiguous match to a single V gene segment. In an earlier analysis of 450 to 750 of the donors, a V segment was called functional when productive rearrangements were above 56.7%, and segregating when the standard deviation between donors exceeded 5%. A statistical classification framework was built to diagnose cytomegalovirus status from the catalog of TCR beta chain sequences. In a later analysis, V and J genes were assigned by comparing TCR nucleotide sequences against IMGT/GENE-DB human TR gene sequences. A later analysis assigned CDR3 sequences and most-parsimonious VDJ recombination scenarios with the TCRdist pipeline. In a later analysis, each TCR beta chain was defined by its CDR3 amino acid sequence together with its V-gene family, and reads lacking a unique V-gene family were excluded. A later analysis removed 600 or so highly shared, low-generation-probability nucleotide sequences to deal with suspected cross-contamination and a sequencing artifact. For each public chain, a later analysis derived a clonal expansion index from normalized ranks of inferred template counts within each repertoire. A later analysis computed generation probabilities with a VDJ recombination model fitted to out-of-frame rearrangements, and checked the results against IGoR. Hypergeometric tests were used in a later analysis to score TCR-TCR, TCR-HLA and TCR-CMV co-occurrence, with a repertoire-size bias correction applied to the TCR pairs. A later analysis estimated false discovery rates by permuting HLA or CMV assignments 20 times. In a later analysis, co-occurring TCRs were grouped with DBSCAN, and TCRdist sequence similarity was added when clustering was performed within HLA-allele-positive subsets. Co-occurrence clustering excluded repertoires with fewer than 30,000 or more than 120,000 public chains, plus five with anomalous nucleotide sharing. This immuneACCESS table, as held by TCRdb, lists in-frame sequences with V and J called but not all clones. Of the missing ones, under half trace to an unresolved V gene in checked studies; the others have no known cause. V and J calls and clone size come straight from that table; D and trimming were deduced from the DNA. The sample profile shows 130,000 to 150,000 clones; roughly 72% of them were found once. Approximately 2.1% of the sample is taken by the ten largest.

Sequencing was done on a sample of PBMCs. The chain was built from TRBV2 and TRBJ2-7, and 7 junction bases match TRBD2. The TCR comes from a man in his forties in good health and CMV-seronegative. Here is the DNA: TGTGCCAGCAGTGGCGGGAGTGGGGACGAGCAGTACTTC. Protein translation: CASSGGSGDEQYF.